This entry features one T cell receptor beta chain sequence. What it binds is unknown. Isolated PBMCs totaled at least 7 million in each sample. The sample belongs to a study of blood T cells in healthy people across ages. Whole-study results and caveats: Per million T cells, the diversity of TCR beta decreased roughly linearly as age advanced.

V was trimmed by 5 bases and J by 7 bases, leaving 15 bases between them. In germline, CDR1 is GTSNPN, CDR2 SVGIG (reference sequence). This CDR3 is 13 amino acids long. Through a sample-barcoded 5' primer and a J-beta primer mix, a second PCR was run for about 6 to 11 cycles. A template-switch adaptor containing 12 random nucleotides labeled each cDNA molecule. Per sample, CDR3-containing paired-end reads numbered at least 2.5 million. TCRdb re-derived calls from the 5' RACE reads in MiXCR, one entry per CDR3 protein. The sample holds about 970,000 distinct CDR3 sequences; roughly half are singletons and the top ten take over 20%.

This TCR came from an older woman in good health. The chain links TRBV30 to TRBJ2-1, with D perhaps matching TRBD1 (5 bases). Source material: blood. This CDR3 is CAWQGRSLNEQFF. The CDR3 region has the DNA TGTGCCTGGCAGGGCCGGAGCCTAAATGAGCAGTTCTTC.